Each of the 28 T cell receptor beta chains below was sequenced from the same sample in a study of blood T cell repertoires in COVID-19. Profiled with immunoSEQ multiplex PCR; TCRdb holds only in-frame clones, not every one. This sample has fewer than 350,000 clones, with over 75% found just once. Input material: peripheral blood. The receptors shown here come from a woman in her twenties or thirties with COVID-19, enrolled during active disease.

This chain connects TRBV4-1 to TRBJ1-6; D unresolved. Trimming took off 2 bases at V and 4 bases at J, with 12 bases between the two ends. Per the germline V gene, CDR1 is MGHRA and CDR2 is YSYEKL. The CDR3 has 16 residues. CDR3 residues: CASSQWIGLYNSPLHF. In nucleotides, the CDR3 is TGCGCCAGCAGCCAATGGATCGGACTGTATAATTCACCCCTCCACTTT.

The gene calls are TRBV6-5 and TRBJ1-5; 8 bases match TRBD1. The CDR3 contains 15 residues. Trimming removed 8 bases from V and 6 bases from J; junction bases left unmatched: 12. Germline loops: CDR1 MNHEY, CDR2 SVGAGI. CDR3 sequence reads: CASRSWTGISQPQHF. In DNA, the CDR3 is TGTGCCAGCCGCTCCTGGACAGGGATAAGTCAGCCCCAGCATTTT.

The rearrangement links TRBV24-1 to TRBJ1-2, with a possible D match to TRBD1 (5 bases). With 0 bases removed from V and 8 bases from J, the gap between germline ends came to 12 bases. Germline V gives CDR1 KGHDR, CDR2 SFDVKD. This CDR3 contains 14 residues. DNA of the CDR3: TGTGCCACCAGTGATTTGGGCAGGGCGGACGGCTACACCTTC. Translated, it gives CATSDLGRADGYTF.

The chain is built from TRBV5-6 and TRBJ2-6, with TRBD1 identical over 8 bases. Germline V gene lookup returns CDR1 SGHDT and CDR2 YYEEEE. CDR3 length: 17 amino acids. Germline trimming cut 4 bases from V and 3 bases from J; bases unmatched to any gene: 9. The CDR3 is CASSRTGGYGGANVLTF. As DNA, the CDR3 is TGTGCCAGCAGCCGCACAGGGGGGTATGGTGGGGCCAACGTCCTGACTTTC.

This clone was seen a single time. The chain recombines TRBV5-4 with TRBJ2-1; perhaps TRBD2 as D (5 bases). In germline, CDR1 is SGHNT, CDR2 YYREEE (reference sequence). V was pared by 4 bases and J by 3 bases, with 14 bases between. The CDR3 totals 15 residues. CDR3 in amino acids: CASSRWRAVYNEQFF. The CDR3 DNA is TGTGCCAGCAGCCGCTGGCGAGCGGTCTACAATGAGCAGTTCTTC.

This clone occurred a few times. The chain links TRBV6-6 to TRBJ2-7; TRBD1 matches 8 bases. The germline CDR1 and CDR2 sequences are MNHNY and SVGAGI (reference sequence). The J segment lost 3 bases and the V segment lost 6 bases, leaving 7 bases of the junction unmatched. There are 14 residues in the CDR3. The CDR3 DNA reads TGTGCCAGCAGACCCGGACAGGGCAGCTACGAGCAGTACTTC. It encodes CASRPGQGSYEQYF.

The CDR3 DNA reads as TGCGCCAGCAGCCAAGTTGGGGGGGACAGGGGTCATGAGCAGTTCTTC. The encoded protein is CASSQVGGDRGHEQFF. The chain has TRBV4-1 and TRBJ2-1, with 10 bases matching TRBD1. CDR1 and CDR2 from the germline V gene are MGHRA and YSYEKL. J was trimmed by 8 bases and V by 1 base; bases with no gene match: 8. The CDR3 contains 16 residues.

The CDR3 loop reads CASGGTVQETQYF. The DNA of the CDR3 is TGTGCCAGCGGAGGGACAGTGCAAGAGACCCAGTACTTC. The chain links TRBV12-3 or TRBV12-4 to TRBJ2-5, with D maybe TRBD1 (7 bases). V was pared by 8 bases and J by 2 bases, with 12 bases between. The CDR3 covers 13 residues.

This clone was seen once. This rearrangement joins TRBV4-1 to TRBJ2-7; tentative D call: TRBD2 (6 bases). The CDR3 is made up of 16 amino acids. Trimming left V 1 base short and J 3 bases short, with 16 bases between. The germline V gene encodes CDR1 MGHRA and CDR2 YSYEKL. CDR3 residues: CASSQVRSAGIYEQYF. The DNA for the CDR3 is TGCGCCAGCAGCCAAGTTAGGTCAGCGGGCATCTACGAGCAGTACTTC.

V and J are TRBV10-3 and TRBJ1-1; D remains unclear. Deletions cut 10 bases from V and 1 base from J, with 19 bases between. CDR1 ENHRY and CDR2 SYGVKD come from the germline V gene. The CDR3 extends over 15 amino acids. CDR3 in DNA: TGTGCCACGGCAATGACCTACCTAGCGAACACTGAAGCTTTCTTT. Protein product: CATAMTYLANTEAFF.

The V and J genes are TRBV25-1 and TRBJ2-3, with D unclear. CDR1 and CDR2 (germline): MGHDK, SYGVNS. V lost 4 bases and J 2 bases, leaving 7 bases between the germline ends. The CDR3 has 13 residues. CDR3 sequence (DNA): TGTGCCAGCAGTGCTGCTATCACAGATACGCAGTATTTT. Translating gives CASSAAITDTQYF. Filled out from reference TRBV25-1 and TRBJ2-3, the complete variable domain reads EADIYQTPRYLVIGTGKKITLECSQTMGHDKMYWYQQDPGMELHLIHYSYGVNSTEKGDLSSESTVSRIRTEHFPLTLESARPSHTSQYLCASSAAITDTQYFGPGTRLTVL.

The chain joins TRBV18 to TRBJ2-7; 8 nucleotides agree with TRBD2. The CDR3 has 15 amino acids. Germline assignment: CDR1 KGHSH and CDR2 LQKENI. V shed 3 bases, J shed 4 bases, and the junction held 8 bases outside the gene matches. The CDR3 protein is CASSPGLAGRYEQYF. CDR3 DNA: TGTGCCAGCTCACCTGGACTAGCCGGGAGATACGAGCAGTACTTC.

This chain connects TRBV10-3 to TRBJ2-3, with TRBD1 identical over 9 bases. Trimming took 6 bases from V and 1 from J; bases not matched to a gene: 11. CDR3 length: 17 amino acids. Per the germline V gene, CDR1 is ENHRY and CDR2 is SYGVKD. Here the CDR3 DNA reads TGTGCCATCAGACCCCGGACAGGGGTATCTGGCACAGATACGCAGTATTTT. Amino acids: CAIRPRTGVSGTDTQYF.

V gene TRBV7-2 combines with J gene TRBJ2-5, with D maybe TRBD2 (6 bases). The germline CDR1 and CDR2 sequences are SGHTA and FQGNSA. The CDR3 contains 14 residues. The V end lost 3 bases, the J end lost 4 bases, and 12 bases lay between the germline ends. CDR3 DNA: TGTGCCAGCAGCTTGGGACTTAATCTAGAGACCCAGTACTTC. Translating it yields CASSLGLNLETQYF.

V is TRBV2 and J is TRBJ2-7, with 9 bases matching TRBD2. In germline, CDR1 is SNHLY, CDR2 FYNNEI. V lost 7 bases and J lost 4; bases outside the gene matches: 8. This CDR3 has 14 amino acids. CDR3 nucleotides: TGTGCCAGCACTCGGGCGGGACTAGCTTACGAGCAGTACTTC. Translation gives CASTRAGLAYEQYF.

The rearrangement uses TRBV6-1 and TRBJ1-3, with D tentatively TRBD1 (6 bases). Looked up from germline, CDR1 is MNHNS and CDR2 is SASEGT. This CDR3 has 15 amino acids. The V end lost 3 bases, the J end lost 0 bases, and 9 bases lay between the germline ends. The CDR3 sequence is CASSDDRNSGNTIYF. In nucleotides, the CDR3 is TGTGCCAGCAGTGATGACAGGAACTCTGGAAACACCATATATTTT.

The chain links TRBV5-6 to TRBJ2-7; the match to TRBD1 covers 11 bases. The trim removed 2 bases at V and 6 bases at J, leaving 4 bases unmatched. Germline assignment: CDR1 SGHDT and CDR2 YYEEEE. CDR3 length equals 14 residues. The CDR3 DNA follows: TGTGCCAGCAGCTTCCGGACAGGGGGCGGCGAGCAGTACTTC. It codes for CASSFRTGGGEQYF.

The V gene is TRBV6-5, the J gene TRBJ1-4; 9 bases fit TRBD1. Germline V gene lookup returns CDR1 MNHEY and CDR2 SVGAGI. V shed 6 bases and J 7 bases; nucleotides not matched to a gene: 6. This CDR3 contains 14 residues. CDR3 DNA sequence: TGTGCCAGCAGCCGCACAGGGGGCATTGAAAAACTGTTTTTT. Amino acid sequence: CASSRTGGIEKLFF.

The gene calls are TRBV6-2 or TRBV6-3 and TRBJ2-7; 9 nucleotides match TRBD2. V was pared by 5 bases and J by 4 bases, with 9 bases of the junction left unmatched. Germline values: CDR1 MNHEY, CDR2 SVGEGT. The CDR3 has 15 residues. The CDR3 spells CASSPLASGRYEQYF. The DNA for the CDR3 is TGTGCCAGCAGTCCCCTGGCCAGCGGGAGGTACGAGCAGTACTTC.

The gene calls are TRBV2 and TRBJ2-1; D may be TRBD2 (7 bases). Germline CDR1 SNHLY, CDR2 FYNNEI. V lost 6 bases, J lost 5 bases, and 17 bases lay in between. This CDR3 contains 15 residues. Here the CDR3 reads CASSGGGGANNEQFF. The CDR3, as DNA: TGTGCCAGCAGCGGAGGGGGGGGCGCGAACAATGAGCAGTTCTTC.

This clone was observed a few times. The chain employs TRBV5-4 and TRBJ2-3; D is possibly TRBD2 (6 bases). The CDR3 consists of 16 residues. Trimming shortened V by 0 bases and J by 1 base, and 12 bases separated the two germline ends. Germline V gene lookup returns CDR1 SGHNT and CDR2 YYREEE (reference sequence). The CDR3 region is CASSLVRTTGTDTQYF. The CDR3 DNA follows: TGTGCCAGCAGCTTGGTTAGGACTACCGGCACAGATACGCAGTATTTT.

This chain uses TRBV7-9 with TRBJ1-2; D gene unclear. The CDR3 covers 13 residues. The V end lost 2 bases, the J end lost 4 bases, and 8 bases lay between the germline ends. Germline V gene sequence: CDR1 SEHNR, CDR2 FQNEAQ (reference sequence). This CDR3 is CASSLRALYGYTF. Here the CDR3 DNA reads TGTGCCAGCAGCTTACGCGCCCTCTATGGCTACACCTTC.

The rearrangement joins TRBV19 to TRBJ1-5; a weak D match, TRBD1 (5 bases). This CDR3 contains 15 residues. The V gene's germline CDR1 is LNHDA and CDR2 SQIVND (reference sequence). V was pared by 6 bases and J by 6 bases, with 18 bases between. The CDR3 here is CASRLFGGWGQPQHF. The CDR3 DNA reads TGTGCCAGTAGGTTATTCGGGGGATGGGGTCAGCCCCAGCATTTT.

The V call is TRBV11-2, the J call TRBJ1-1, with no clear D. The CDR3 runs to 13 residues. Looked up from germline, CDR1 is SGHAT and CDR2 is FQNNGV. With 0 bases removed from V and 4 bases from J, the gap between germline ends came to 6 bases. CDR3 loop: CASSLEASTEAFF. The CDR3 bases are TGTGCCAGCAGCTTAGAGGCTTCCACTGAAGCTTTCTTT.

This chain connects TRBV4-1 to TRBJ2-5, with 7 bases matching TRBD1. The CDR3 loop spans 16 amino acids. Losses at the gene ends were 1 base for V and 4 bases for J; bases not matched to a gene: 9. From germline, CDR1 is MGHRA and CDR2 YSYEKL. CDR3 sequence reads: CASSQVTGKFRETQYF. CDR3 DNA: TGCGCCAGCAGCCAAGTGACAGGGAAATTCCGAGAGACCCAGTACTTC.

The J gene is TRBJ2-6, the V gene TRBV7-3; tentatively, D is TRBD2 (5 bases). Germline-derived CDR1 and CDR2 are SGHTA and FQGTGA. Trimming left V 3 bases short and J 0 bases short, with 12 bases between. The CDR3 covers 17 residues. This CDR3 reads CASSLPGTSSGANVLTF. The CDR3 DNA reads as TGTGCCAGCAGCTTGCCGGGAACCAGCTCTGGGGCCAACGTCCTGACTTTC. The variable domain in full, with the rest retrieved from reference TRBV7-3 and TRBJ2-6, is GAGVSQTPSNKVTEKGKYVELRCDPISGHTALYWYRQSLGQGPEFLIYFQGTGAADDSGLPNDRFFAVRPEGSVSTLKIQRTERGDSAVYLCASSLPGTSSGANVLTFGAGSRLTVL.

The count of this clone is one. This sequence joins TRBV7-3 and TRBJ2-7, with 12 bases fitting TRBD1. The CDR3 extends over 17 amino acids. CDR1 and CDR2 (germline): SGHTA, FQGTGA. Trimming cost V 4 bases and J 5 bases; bases outside gene matches: 12. The CDR3 here is CASSSTRPGQGADEQYF. The CDR3 DNA reads as TGTGCCAGCAGCTCAACCCGTCCGGGACAGGGGGCTGACGAGCAGTACTTC.

V usage is TRBV4-2 and J usage is TRBJ1-6; a weak D match, TRBD1 (6 bases). The CDR3 runs to 15 residues. The germline V gene encodes CDR1 LGHNA and CDR2 YNFKEQ. The V end lost 1 base, the J end lost 9 bases, and 13 bases lay between the germline ends. The CDR3 reads CASSQVQQGRSPLHF. As DNA, the CDR3 is TGTGCCAGCAGCCAAGTCCAACAGGGTCGTTCACCCCTCCACTTT.